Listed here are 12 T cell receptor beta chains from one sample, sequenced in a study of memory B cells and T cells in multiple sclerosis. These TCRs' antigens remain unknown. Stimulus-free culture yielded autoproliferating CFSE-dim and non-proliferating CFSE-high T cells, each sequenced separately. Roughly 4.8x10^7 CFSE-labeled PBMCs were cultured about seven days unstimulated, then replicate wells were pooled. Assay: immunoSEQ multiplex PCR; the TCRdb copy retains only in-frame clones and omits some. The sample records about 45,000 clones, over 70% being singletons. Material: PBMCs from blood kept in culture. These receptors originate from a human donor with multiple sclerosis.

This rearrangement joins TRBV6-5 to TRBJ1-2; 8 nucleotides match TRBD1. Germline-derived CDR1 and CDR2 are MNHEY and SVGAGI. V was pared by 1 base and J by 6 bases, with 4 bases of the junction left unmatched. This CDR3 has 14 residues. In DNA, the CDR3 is TGTGCCAGCAGTTACTTGACAGGGGAAGATGGCTACACCTTC. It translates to CASSYLTGEDGYTF.

The CDR3 here is CASSLDRGVRDTQYF. CDR3 bases: TGTGCCAGCAGCTTAGACAGGGGCGTGAGGGATACGCAGTATTTT. V is TRBV11-3 and J is TRBJ2-3; TRBD1 might be the D (6 bases). The CDR3 length is 15 residues. The V gene's germline CDR1 is SGHNT and CDR2 YENEEA. Trimming stripped 0 bases from V and 6 bases from J, with 13 bases between. Looking up the rest from reference TRBV11-3 and TRBJ2-3 gives the full variable domain: EAGVVQSPRYKIIEKKQPVAFWCNPISGHNTLYWYLQNLGQGPELLIRYENEEAVDDSQLPKDRFSAERLKGVDSTLKIQPAELGDSAVYLCASSLDRGVRDTQYFGPGTRLTVL.

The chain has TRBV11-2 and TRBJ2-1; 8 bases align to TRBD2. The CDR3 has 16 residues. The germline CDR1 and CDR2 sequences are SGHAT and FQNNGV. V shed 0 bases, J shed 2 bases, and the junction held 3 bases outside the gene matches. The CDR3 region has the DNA TGTGCCAGCAGCTTAGACCGGGGGGGCGCCTACAATGAGCAGTTCTTC. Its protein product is CASSLDRGGAYNEQFF.

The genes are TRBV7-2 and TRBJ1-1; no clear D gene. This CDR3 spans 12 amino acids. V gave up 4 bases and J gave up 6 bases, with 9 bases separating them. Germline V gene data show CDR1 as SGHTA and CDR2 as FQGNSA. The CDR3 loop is CASSSHGPEAFF. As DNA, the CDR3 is TGTGCCAGCAGCTCACACGGACCTGAAGCTTTCTTT.

The CDR3 region is CASRPPGRYFGNTIYF. The CDR3 nucleotides are TGTGCCAGCAGACCCCCGGGACGGTACTTTGGAAACACCATATATTTT. The chain is built from TRBV27 and TRBJ1-3, with D tentatively TRBD1 (5 bases). The CDR3 consists of 16 residues. Germline V gene data show CDR1 as MNHEY and CDR2 as SMNVEV (reference sequence). V was pared by 6 bases and J by 3 bases, with 18 bases between.

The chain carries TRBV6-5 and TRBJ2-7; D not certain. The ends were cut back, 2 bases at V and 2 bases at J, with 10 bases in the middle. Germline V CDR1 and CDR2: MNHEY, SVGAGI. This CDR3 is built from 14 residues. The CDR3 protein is CASSYAGNTYEQYF. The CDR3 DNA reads TGTGCCAGCAGTTACGCAGGCAACACCTACGAGCAGTACTTC.

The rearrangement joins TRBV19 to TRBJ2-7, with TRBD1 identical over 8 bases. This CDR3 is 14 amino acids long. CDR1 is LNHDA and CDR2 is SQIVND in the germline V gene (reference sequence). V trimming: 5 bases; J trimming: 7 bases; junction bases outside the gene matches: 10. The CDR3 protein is CASSVTGGRQEQYF. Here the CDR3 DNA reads TGTGCCAGTAGTGTCACAGGGGGGCGCCAGGAGCAGTACTTC.

CDR3 sequence reads: CASSEMDSQETQYF. In DNA form, the CDR3 reads TGTGCCAGCAGTGAAATGGACTCCCAAGAGACCCAGTACTTC. This sequence joins TRBV6-5 and TRBJ2-5; weak D call: TRBD2 (5 bases). CDR3 length: 14 residues. Germline lookup yields CDR1 MNHEY and CDR2 SVGAGI. The V and J ends lost 5 bases and 1 base respectively, with 11 bases between them.

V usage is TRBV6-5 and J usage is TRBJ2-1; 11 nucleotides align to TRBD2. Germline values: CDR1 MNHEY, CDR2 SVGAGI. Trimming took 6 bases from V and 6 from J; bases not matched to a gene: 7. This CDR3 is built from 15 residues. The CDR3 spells CASRAGGLAANEQFF. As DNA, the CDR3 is TGTGCCAGCAGAGCGGGGGGACTAGCGGCCAATGAGCAGTTCTTC.

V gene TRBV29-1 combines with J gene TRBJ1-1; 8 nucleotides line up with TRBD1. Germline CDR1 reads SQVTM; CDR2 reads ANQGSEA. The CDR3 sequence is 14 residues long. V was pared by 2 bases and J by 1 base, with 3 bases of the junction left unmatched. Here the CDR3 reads CSVEKQGGNTEAFF. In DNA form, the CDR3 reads TGCAGCGTTGAAAAACAGGGGGGGAACACTGAAGCTTTCTTT.

This chain's CDR3 is CASSRGTQYF. CDR3 nucleotides: TGTGCCAGCAGTCGGGGGACCCAGTACTTC. The genes are TRBV2 and TRBJ2-5; D might be TRBD2 (5 bases). Trimming stripped 5 bases from V and 7 bases from J, with 5 bases between. CDR1 SNHLY and CDR2 FYNNEI come from the germline V gene. This CDR3 is 10 amino acids long.

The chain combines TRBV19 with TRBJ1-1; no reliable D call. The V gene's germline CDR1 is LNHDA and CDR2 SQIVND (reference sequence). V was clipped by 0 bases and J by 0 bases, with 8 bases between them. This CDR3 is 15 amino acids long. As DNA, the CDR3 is TGTGCCAGTAGTATAGATACAGTCTTGAACACTGAAGCTTTCTTT. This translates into CASSIDTVLNTEAFF.